The rows below give T cell receptor beta chains drawn from one sample of a study of blood T cells in healthy people across ages. TCRdb reprocessed the 5' RACE reads with MiXCR, giving one entry per CDR3 protein. Of roughly 1.9 million distinct CDR3 sequences in the sample, 30% to 40% are singletons; the top ten hold about 23%. Sequenced: blood. The origin of the receptors is a human donor in good health. Both conserved end residues are part of each CDR3. The D gene is left open where the match is weak. Not every row has a clone size; where given, it reads once, few, many or a size class.

TRBV5-1,TRBJ1-1,-,-,CASILRQAFPNTEAFF,TGCGCCAGCATTCTACGACAGGCCTTTCCGAACACTGAAGCTTTCTTT
TRBV6-5,TRBJ1-6,few,TRBD1,CASSYGQGVYNSPLHF,TGTGCCAGCAGTTACGGACAGGGGGTCTATAATTCACCCCTCCACTTT
TRBV5-1,TRBJ1-2,few,-,CASSLAGTAGYTF,TGCGCCAGCAGCTTAGCCGGGACGGCGGGCTACACCTTC
TRBV20-1,TRBJ2-6,many,-,CSARPSFSGANVLTF,TGCAGTGCTAGACCGTCCTTCTCTGGGGCCAACGTCCTGACTTTC
TRBV5-6,TRBJ1-1,-,-,CASTSSGDTGTEAFF,TGTGCCAGCACCTCCTCTGGGGACACAGGGACTGAAGCTTTCTTT
TRBV7-2,TRBJ2-1,few,-,CASSLAWRGEQFF,TGTGCCAGCAGCTTAGCGTGGCGGGGAGAGCAGTTCTTC
TRBV9,TRBJ2-1,-,-,CASSVGPALNYNEQFF,TGTGCCAGCAGCGTAGGTCCGGCCCTGAACTACAATGAGCAGTTCTTC
TRBV20-1,TRBJ1-1,-,-,CSAHRDPNTEAFF,TGCAGTGCCCACAGGGATCCAAACACTGAAGCTTTCTTT
TRBV7-2,TRBJ2-5,few,-,CASSSGGDQETQYF,TGTGCCAGCAGCTCAGGGGGGGACCAAGAGACCCAGTACTTC
TRBV28,TRBJ2-3,few,-,CASLSSGRDTQYF,TGTGCCAGCCTCTCGAGCGGGCGAGATACGCAGTATTTT
TRBV7-9,TRBJ2-1,few,TRBD2,CASSSGGGAYNEQFF,TGTGCCAGCAGCTCAGGCGGGGGGGCGTACAATGAGCAGTTCTTC
TRBV7-3,TRBJ2-3,-,-,CASSAGVSASDTQYF,TGTGCCAGCAGCGCAGGGGTCTCGGCATCAGATACGCAGTATTTT
TRBV5-1,TRBJ2-4,-,-,CASSLNKDSRDVKNIQYF,TGCGCCAGCAGCTTGAACAAGGACTCAAGGGACGTTAAAAACATTCAGTACTTC
TRBV7-2,TRBJ2-1,-,TRBD1,CASSLAGQGFDEQFF,TGTGCCAGCAGCTTAGCCGGACAGGGGTTCGATGAGCAGTTCTTC